Shown below are 7 T cell receptor beta chains from a single sample sequenced in a study of blood T cell repertoires in COVID-19. Profiled with immunoSEQ multiplex PCR; TCRdb holds only in-frame clones, not every one. The table includes about 240,000 clones, 86% detected once. The specimen sequenced was PBMCs or T cells enriched from blood (not recorded which). These receptors all stem from a woman aged 40 to 49 with acute COVID-19.

The rearrangement joins TRBV9 to TRBJ2-2; perhaps TRBD1 as D (6 bases). Germline CDR1 SGDLS, CDR2 YYNGEE. The germline V and J ends were trimmed by 4 bases and 2 bases, with 9 bases remaining between them. This CDR3 is built from 14 residues. For the CDR3, the DNA is TGTGCCAGCAGCCTTGGGGGCAACACCGGGGAGCTGTTTTTT. Translating gives CASSLGGNTGELFF.

The chain recombines TRBV9 with TRBJ1-1; TRBD1 matches 7 bases. CDR1 and CDR2 (germline): SGDLS, YYNGEE. This CDR3 is 13 amino acids long. J lost 6 bases, V lost 3 bases, and 5 bases had no gene match. CDR3 in DNA: TGTGCCAGCAGCGGACCGGGACAGCCTGAAGCTTTCTTT. This encodes CASSGPGQPEAFF.

The chain joins TRBV3-1 (or the pseudogene TRBV3-2) to TRBJ2-3, with 7 bases that match TRBD2. The CDR3 length is 15 residues. The junction had 5 bases not matched to a gene; V was cut back by 0 bases and J by 5 bases. In germline, CDR1 is LGHDT, CDR2 YNNKEL (reference sequence). Here the CDR3 DNA reads TGTGCCAGCAGCCAAGATGTGGCTAGCGGAGATACGCAGTATTTT. This codes for CASSQDVASGDTQYF.

This clone was detected once. This sample also contains other DNA sequences that code for the same CDR3. The chain uses TRBV5-4 and TRBJ2-2, with 9 bases fitting TRBD2. Trimming removed 2 bases from V and 3 bases from J; junction bases left unmatched: 2. Looked up from germline, CDR1 is SGHNT and CDR2 is YYREEE (reference sequence). The CDR3 is 15 amino acids. The CDR3 spells CASSFSGRHTGELFF. The CDR3 DNA reads TGTGCCAGCAGCTTTAGCGGGAGACACACCGGGGAGCTGTTTTTT.

The rearrangement uses TRBV18 and TRBJ2-1; 8 bases are shared with TRBD1. The CDR3 has 14 residues. Germline CDR1 KGHSH, CDR2 LQKENI. V lost 5 bases to trimming and J lost 8 bases; unmatched junction nucleotides: 8. CDR3 nucleotide sequence: TGTGCCAGCTCAAAGGGACAGGCCAGGGATGAGCAGTTCTTC. It specifies CASSKGQARDEQFF.

The chain has TRBV3-1 (or the pseudogene TRBV3-2) and TRBJ2-5, with 9 bases identical to TRBD2. The germline CDR1 and CDR2 sequences are LGHDT and YNNKEL (reference sequence). The CDR3 runs to 15 residues. Trimming cost V 6 bases and J 1 base; bases outside gene matches: 6. The DNA of the CDR3 is TGTGCCAGCAGTAATAGCGGGAGACCCCAAGAGACCCAGTACTTC. Translation gives CASSNSGRPQETQYF.

This clone is a singleton in its sample. The rearrangement joins TRBV5-4 to TRBJ2-7, with 11 nucleotides matching TRBD2. V dropped 4 bases and J dropped 0; count of bases not matched to a gene: 6. The CDR3 runs 16 residues. The germline V gene has CDR1 SGHNT and CDR2 YYREEE (reference sequence). This CDR3 reads CASSRLTSGGSYEQYF. The CDR3 DNA reads as TGTGCCAGCAGCCGACTCACTAGCGGGGGCTCCTACGAGCAGTACTTC.